This T cell receptor beta chain originates from a study of OX40 agonist ivuxolimab in advanced cancers. The V end was cut by 9 bases, the J end by 2 bases, with 11 bases between. Germline V lookup: CDR1 MNHNY, CDR2 SVGAGI (reference sequence). The CDR3 extends over 12 amino acids. Regarding this clone: Its antigen is unidentified.

Assay: immunoSEQ multiplex PCR; the TCRdb copy retains only in-frame clones and omits some. The data hold 85,000 to 100,000 clones, with about 90% observed a single time. Findings of the study overall: Researchers did not determine the expanded peripheral T cells' antigen specificity.

The chain links TRBV6-6 to TRBJ2-7; TRBD1 is a possible D gene (5 bases). The TCR comes from an adult with an advanced solid tumor such as melanoma, head and neck, liver or kidney cancer. Material: CD4+ or CD8+ T cells sorted from blood, obtained in a trial of the OX40 agonist ivuxolimab. The CDR3 sequence: CASSPDTYEQYF. CDR3 bases: TGTGCCAGTTCTCCGGACACCTACGAGCAGTACTTC.